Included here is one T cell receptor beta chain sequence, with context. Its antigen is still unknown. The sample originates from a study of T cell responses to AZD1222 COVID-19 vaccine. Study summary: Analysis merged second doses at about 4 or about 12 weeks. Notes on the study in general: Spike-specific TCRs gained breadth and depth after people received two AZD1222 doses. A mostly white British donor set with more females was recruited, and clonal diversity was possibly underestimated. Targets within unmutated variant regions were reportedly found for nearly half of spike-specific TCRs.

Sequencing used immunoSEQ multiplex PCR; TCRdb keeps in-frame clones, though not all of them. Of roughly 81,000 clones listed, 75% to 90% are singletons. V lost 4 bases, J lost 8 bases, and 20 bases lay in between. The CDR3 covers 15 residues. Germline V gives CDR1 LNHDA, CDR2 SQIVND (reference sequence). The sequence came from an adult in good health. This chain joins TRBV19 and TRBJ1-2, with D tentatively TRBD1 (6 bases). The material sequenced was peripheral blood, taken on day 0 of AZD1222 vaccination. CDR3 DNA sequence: TGTGCCAGTAGTAGGGACAAGGCCCAATTCGGGGGCTACACCTTC. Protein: CASSRDKAQFGGYTF.